Listed below are T cell receptor beta chains from one sample, sequenced in a study of metastatic and nonmetastatic thyroid tumors. TCRdb re-analyzed the PCR reads using MiXCR. The top ten clones hold around 21% of a sample with some 8,000 clones, roughly 29% of them seen once. Input material: tumor tissue. All receptors derive from a female donor with papillary thyroid cancer or a benign thyroid nodule (not recorded which). Some clones in this sample may be carry-over from other donors' samples. Each CDR3 is given with its conserved first and last residue. Fields, in order: V gene, D gene, clone size, J gene, CDR3 protein, CDR3 DNA. D genes are given only for firm matches. Clone sizes are given selectively: once, few, many, or a class where the clone is expanded.

V gene: TRBV3-1; D gene: .; clone size: .; J gene: TRBJ1-5; CDR3 protein: CASSQGRWPQHF; CDR3 DNA: TGTGCCAGCAGCCAAGGCCGGTGGCCCCAGCATTTT
V gene: TRBV12-3/TRBV12-4; D gene: .; clone size: .; J gene: TRBJ2-2; CDR3 protein: CASSLYQRTGELFF; CDR3 DNA: TGTGCCAGCAGTTTATATCAGCGTACCGGGGAGCTGTTTTTT
V gene: TRBV12-3/TRBV12-4; D gene: TRBD1; clone size: few; J gene: TRBJ1-1; CDR3 protein: CASSLIGTGRFEAFF; CDR3 DNA: TGTGCCAGCAGTTTAATAGGGACAGGGAGGTTTGAAGCTTTCTTT
V gene: TRBV7-2; D gene: .; clone size: .; J gene: TRBJ2-7; CDR3 protein: CASKDYLGDEQYF; CDR3 DNA: TGTGCCAGTAAGGACTACCTAGGGGACGAGCAGTACTTC
V gene: TRBV10-2; D gene: .; clone size: .; J gene: TRBJ2-1; CDR3 protein: CDSRESTGTGHEQFF; CDR3 DNA: TGCGACAGCAGAGAGTCGACTGGAACCGGGCATGAGCAGTTCTTC
V gene: TRBV27; D gene: .; clone size: few; J gene: TRBJ2-7; CDR3 protein: CASGRVSYEQYF; CDR3 DNA: TGTGCCAGCGGACGGGTCTCCTACGAGCAGTACTTC
V gene: TRBV9; D gene: .; clone size: medium-sized; J gene: TRBJ2-2; CDR3 protein: CASSVAGNTGELFF; CDR3 DNA: TGTGCCAGCAGCGTAGCCGGGAACACCGGGGAGCTGTTTTTT
V gene: TRBV3-1; D gene: .; clone size: .; J gene: TRBJ2-7; CDR3 protein: CASSPTDLYEQYF; CDR3 DNA: TGTGCCAGCAGCCCAACGGATCTCTACGAGCAGTACTTC
V gene: TRBV20-1; D gene: .; clone size: few; J gene: TRBJ1-1; CDR3 protein: CSALKEGDTEAFF; CDR3 DNA: TGCAGTGCCCTAAAGGAAGGGGACACTGAAGCTTTCTTT
V gene: TRBV4-1; D gene: .; clone size: .; J gene: TRBJ1-3; CDR3 protein: CASSQAAVGAVPYF; CDR3 DNA: TGCGCCAGCAGCCAAGCCGCCGTAGGGGCCGTTCCATATTTT
V gene: TRBV5-1; D gene: .; clone size: .; J gene: TRBJ1-3; CDR3 protein: CASSLVGVGNTIYF; CDR3 DNA: TGCGCCAGCAGCTTGGTAGGGGTTGGAAACACCATATATTTT
V gene: TRBV6-5; D gene: .; clone size: few; J gene: TRBJ2-5; CDR3 protein: CASTGNRATQYF; CDR3 DNA: TGTGCCAGCACCGGGAATCGCGCAACCCAGTACTTC
V gene: TRBV5-1; D gene: .; clone size: .; J gene: TRBJ2-7; CDR3 protein: CAPLVEQYF; CDR3 DNA: TGCGCCCCCTTGGTGGAGCAGTACTTC
V gene: TRBV4-1; D gene: TRBD2; clone size: many; J gene: TRBJ2-7; CDR3 protein: CASSPDETASGRDAQYF; CDR3 DNA: TGCGCCAGCAGCCCGGACGAGACCGCTAGCGGAAGGGATGCGCAGTACTTC
V gene: TRBV28; D gene: .; clone size: few; J gene: TRBJ2-3; CDR3 protein: CASSLIGETDTQYF; CDR3 DNA: TGTGCCAGCAGTTTAATAGGGGAGACGGATACGCAGTATTTT
V gene: TRBV27; D gene: TRBD2; clone size: few; J gene: TRBJ2-1; CDR3 protein: CASKTSGTSGYNEQFF; CDR3 DNA: TGTGCCAGCAAGACGTCCGGGACTAGCGGATACAATGAGCAGTTCTTC
V gene: TRBV29-1; D gene: .; clone size: .; J gene: TRBJ1-1; CDR3 protein: CSVEQVTEAFF; CDR3 DNA: TGCAGCGTTGAACAGGTCACTGAAGCTTTCTTT
V gene: TRBV12-3/TRBV12-4; D gene: TRBD2; clone size: medium-sized; J gene: TRBJ2-7; CDR3 protein: CASSFGGGTYEQYF; CDR3 DNA: TGTGCCAGCAGTTTCGGCGGGGGAACCTACGAGCAGTACTTC
V gene: TRBV2; D gene: .; clone size: .; J gene: TRBJ2-2; CDR3 protein: CASSLVKGSGELFF; CDR3 DNA: TGTGCCAGCAGCCTCGTGAAGGGGTCCGGGGAGCTGTTTTTT